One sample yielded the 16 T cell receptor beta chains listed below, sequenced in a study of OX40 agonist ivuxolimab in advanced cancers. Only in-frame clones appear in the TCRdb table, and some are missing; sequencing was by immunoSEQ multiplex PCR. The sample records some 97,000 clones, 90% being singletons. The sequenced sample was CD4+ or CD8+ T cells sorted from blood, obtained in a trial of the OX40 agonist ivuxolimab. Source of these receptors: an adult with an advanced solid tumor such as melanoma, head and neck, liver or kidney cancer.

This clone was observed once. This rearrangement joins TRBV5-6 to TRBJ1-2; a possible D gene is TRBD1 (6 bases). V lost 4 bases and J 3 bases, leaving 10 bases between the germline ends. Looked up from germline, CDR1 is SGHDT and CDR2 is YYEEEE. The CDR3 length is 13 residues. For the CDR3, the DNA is TGTGCCAGCAGCAATCAGGGGTACTATGGCTACACCTTC. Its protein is CASSNQGYYGYTF.

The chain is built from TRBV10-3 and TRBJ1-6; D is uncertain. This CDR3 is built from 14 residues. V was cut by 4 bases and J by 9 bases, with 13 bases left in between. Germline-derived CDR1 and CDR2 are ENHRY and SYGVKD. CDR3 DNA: TGTGCCATCAGTGCCGGGATTTCTGGTTCACCCCTCCACTTT. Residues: CAISAGISGSPLHF.

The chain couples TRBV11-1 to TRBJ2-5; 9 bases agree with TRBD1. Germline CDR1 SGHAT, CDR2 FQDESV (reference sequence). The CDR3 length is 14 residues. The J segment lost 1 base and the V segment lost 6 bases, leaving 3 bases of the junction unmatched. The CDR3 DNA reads TGTGCCAGCAGTCGGACAGGGGTCCAAGAGACCCAGTACTTC. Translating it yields CASSRTGVQETQYF.

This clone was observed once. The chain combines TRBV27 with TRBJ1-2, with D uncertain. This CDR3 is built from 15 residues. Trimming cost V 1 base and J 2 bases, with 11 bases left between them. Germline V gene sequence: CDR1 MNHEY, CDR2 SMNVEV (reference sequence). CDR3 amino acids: CASSLLGLGNYGYTF. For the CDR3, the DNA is TGTGCCAGCAGTTTATTAGGGTTGGGGAACTATGGCTACACCTTC.

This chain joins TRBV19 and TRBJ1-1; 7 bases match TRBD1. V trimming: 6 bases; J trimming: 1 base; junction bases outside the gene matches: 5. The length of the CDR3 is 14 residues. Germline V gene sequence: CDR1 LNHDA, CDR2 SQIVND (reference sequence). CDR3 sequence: CASRGGTANTEAFF. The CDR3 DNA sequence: TGTGCCAGTAGAGGAGGGACAGCGAACACTGAAGCTTTCTTT.

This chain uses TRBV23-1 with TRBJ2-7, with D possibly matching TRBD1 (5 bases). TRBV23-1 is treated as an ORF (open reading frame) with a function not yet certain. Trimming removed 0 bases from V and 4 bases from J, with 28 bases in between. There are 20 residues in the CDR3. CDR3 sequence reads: CASSQSAFHWKGRAGYEQYF. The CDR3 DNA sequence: TGCGCCAGCAGTCAATCGGCATTCCACTGGAAGGGAAGGGCAGGGTACGAGCAGTACTTC.

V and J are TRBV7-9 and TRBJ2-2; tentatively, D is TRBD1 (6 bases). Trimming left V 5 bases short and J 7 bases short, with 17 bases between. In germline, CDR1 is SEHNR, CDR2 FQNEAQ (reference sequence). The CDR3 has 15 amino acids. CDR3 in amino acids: CASSESGVKDGELFF. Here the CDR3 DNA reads TGTGCCAGCAGCGAGTCAGGGGTTAAGGACGGGGAGCTGTTTTTT.

CDR3 residues: CASRDRVVNEQFF. As DNA, the CDR3 is TGTGCCAGCAGGGACAGGGTGGTCAATGAGCAGTTCTTC. The chain links TRBV28 to TRBJ2-1; 8 bases fit TRBD1. The V gene end was trimmed by 6 bases and the J gene end by 6 bases; junction bases not matched to a gene: 4. Germline assignment: CDR1 MDHEN and CDR2 SYDVKM. This CDR3 has 13 amino acids.

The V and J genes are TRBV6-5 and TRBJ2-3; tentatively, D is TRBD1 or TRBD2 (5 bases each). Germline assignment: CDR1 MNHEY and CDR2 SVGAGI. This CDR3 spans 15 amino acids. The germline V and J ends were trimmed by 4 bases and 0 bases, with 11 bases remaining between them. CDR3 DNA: TGTGCCAGCAGTTCTAGGGACGTTAGCACAGATACGCAGTATTTT. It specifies CASSSRDVSTDTQYF.

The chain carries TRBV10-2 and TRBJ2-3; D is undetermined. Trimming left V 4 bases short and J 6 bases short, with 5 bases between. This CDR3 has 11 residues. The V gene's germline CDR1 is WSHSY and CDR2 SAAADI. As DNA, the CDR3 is TGCGCCAGCAGTGTTGTGGATACGCAGTATTTT. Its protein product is CASSVVDTQYF.

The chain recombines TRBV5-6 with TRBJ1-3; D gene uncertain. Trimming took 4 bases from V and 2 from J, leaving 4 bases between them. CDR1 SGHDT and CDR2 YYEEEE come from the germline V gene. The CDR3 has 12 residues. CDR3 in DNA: TGTGCCAGCAGCCTGGCTGGAAACACCATATATTTT. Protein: CASSLAGNTIYF.

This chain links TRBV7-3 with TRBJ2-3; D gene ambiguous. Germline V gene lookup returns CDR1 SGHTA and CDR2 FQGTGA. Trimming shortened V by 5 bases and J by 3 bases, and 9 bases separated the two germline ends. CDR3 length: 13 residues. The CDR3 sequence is CASSVDGTDTQYF. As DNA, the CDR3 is TGTGCCAGCAGCGTCGACGGTACAGATACGCAGTATTTT.

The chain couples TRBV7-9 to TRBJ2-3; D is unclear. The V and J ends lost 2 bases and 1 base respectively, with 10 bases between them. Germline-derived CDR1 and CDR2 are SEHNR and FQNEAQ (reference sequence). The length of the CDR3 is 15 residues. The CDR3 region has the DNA TGTGCCAGCAGCTTATGGGGAAGGGGCACAGATACGCAGTATTTT. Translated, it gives CASSLWGRGTDTQYF.

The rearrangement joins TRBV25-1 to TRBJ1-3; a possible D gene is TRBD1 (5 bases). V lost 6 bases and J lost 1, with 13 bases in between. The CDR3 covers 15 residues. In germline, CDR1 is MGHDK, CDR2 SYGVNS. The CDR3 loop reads CASRGIQDSGNTIYF. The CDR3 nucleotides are TGTGCCAGCAGGGGGATACAGGATTCTGGAAACACCATATATTTT.

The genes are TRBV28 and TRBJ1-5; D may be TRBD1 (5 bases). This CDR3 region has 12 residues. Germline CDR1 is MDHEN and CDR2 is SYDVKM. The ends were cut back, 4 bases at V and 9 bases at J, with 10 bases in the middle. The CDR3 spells CASSSGGRPQHF. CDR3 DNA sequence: TGTGCCAGCAGTTCGGGGGGAAGGCCCCAGCATTTT.

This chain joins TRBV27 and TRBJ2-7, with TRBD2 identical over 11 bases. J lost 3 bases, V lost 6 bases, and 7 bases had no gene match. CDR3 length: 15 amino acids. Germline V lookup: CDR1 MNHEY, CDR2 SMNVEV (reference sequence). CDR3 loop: CASSRGLAVDYEQYF. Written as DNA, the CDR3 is TGTGCCAGCAGCCGGGGACTAGCGGTGGACTACGAGCAGTACTTC.